This T cell receptor beta chain was documented in a study of blood T cell repertoires in COVID-19. Overall study context: PBMCs, B-cell-depleted T cells, or T cells provided the cDNA or gDNA that made up the material.

Authors' data handling: Quantification of nucleated cells was approximated via reference gene primer amplification. Only in-frame clones appear in the TCRdb table, and some are missing; sequencing was by immunoSEQ multiplex PCR. The DNA was the basis for D and trimming; V, J and clone size are from that table. The sample includes under 50,000 clones, roughly 90% seen only once; the top ten take about 20%. The V end was cut by 5 bases, the J end by 2 bases, with 8 bases between. This CDR3 comprises 13 residues. Germline-derived CDR1 and CDR2 are LNHNV and YYDKDF (reference sequence). The TCR was taken from a man between 65 and 80 years old with active COVID-19. Specimen: peripheral blood. The gene calls are TRBV15 and TRBJ2-3; D gene ambiguous. CDR3: CATSETFTDTQYF. CDR3 bases: TGTGCCACCAGCGAGACTTTCACAGATACGCAGTATTTT.